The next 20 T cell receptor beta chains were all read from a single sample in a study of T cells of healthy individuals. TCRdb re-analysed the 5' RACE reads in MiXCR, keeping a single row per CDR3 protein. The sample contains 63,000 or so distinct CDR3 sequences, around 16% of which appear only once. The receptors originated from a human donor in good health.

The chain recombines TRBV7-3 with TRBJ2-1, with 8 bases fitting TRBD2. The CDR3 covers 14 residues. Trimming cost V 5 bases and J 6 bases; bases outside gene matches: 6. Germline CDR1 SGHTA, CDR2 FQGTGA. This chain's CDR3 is CASSVSGAINEQFF. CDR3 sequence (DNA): TGTGCCAGCAGCGTTAGCGGGGCTATCAATGAGCAGTTCTTC.

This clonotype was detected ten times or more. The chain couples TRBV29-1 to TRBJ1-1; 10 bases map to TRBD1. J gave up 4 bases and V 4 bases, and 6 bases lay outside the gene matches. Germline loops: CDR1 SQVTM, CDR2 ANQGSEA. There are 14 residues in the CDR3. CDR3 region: CSVGTWTGGTEAFF. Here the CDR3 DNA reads TGCAGCGTTGGGACTTGGACAGGGGGCACTGAAGCTTTCTTT.

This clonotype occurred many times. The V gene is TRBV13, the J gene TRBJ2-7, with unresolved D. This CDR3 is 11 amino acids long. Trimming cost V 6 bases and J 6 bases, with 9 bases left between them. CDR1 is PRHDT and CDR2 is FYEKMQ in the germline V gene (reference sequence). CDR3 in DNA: TGTGCCAGCAGTTCCGAAGGCGAGCAGTACTTC. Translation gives CASSSEGEQYF.

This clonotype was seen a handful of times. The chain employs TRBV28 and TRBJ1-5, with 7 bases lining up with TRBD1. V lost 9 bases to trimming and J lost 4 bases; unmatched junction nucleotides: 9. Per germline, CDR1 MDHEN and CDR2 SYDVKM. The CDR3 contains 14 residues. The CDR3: CASRFQGGNQPQHF. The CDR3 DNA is TGTGCCAGTAGATTTCAGGGGGGGAATCAGCCCCAGCATTTT.

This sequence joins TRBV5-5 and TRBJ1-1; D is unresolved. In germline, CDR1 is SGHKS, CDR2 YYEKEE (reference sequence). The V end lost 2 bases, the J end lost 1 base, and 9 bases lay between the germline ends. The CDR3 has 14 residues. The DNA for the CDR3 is TGTGCCAGCAGCTTTGTCTTAGGGAACACTGAAGCTTTCTTT. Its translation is CASSFVLGNTEAFF.

CDR3 DNA sequence: TGCAGTGCTAGAGATCTCGTAGGGACTAGATCCTACAATGAGCAGTTCTTC. Its translation: CSARDLVGTRSYNEQFF. This chain joins TRBV20-1 and TRBJ2-1; 8 positions agree with TRBD2. The CDR3 length is 17 residues. V shed 0 bases and J 1 base; nucleotides not matched to a gene: 8. Germline values: CDR1 DFQATT, CDR2 SNEGSKA (reference sequence).

The CDR3 coding sequence is TGTGCCAGCAAGGTGGACAGGGATACCTACGAGCAGTACTTC. This translates into CASKVDRDTYEQYF. This chain joins TRBV6-1 and TRBJ2-7; 8 nucleotides line up with TRBD1. After removal of 7 bases from V and 2 bases from J, the junction contained 7 bases not matched to a gene. CDR3 size: 14 residues. CDR1 and CDR2 from the germline V gene are MNHNS and SASEGT.

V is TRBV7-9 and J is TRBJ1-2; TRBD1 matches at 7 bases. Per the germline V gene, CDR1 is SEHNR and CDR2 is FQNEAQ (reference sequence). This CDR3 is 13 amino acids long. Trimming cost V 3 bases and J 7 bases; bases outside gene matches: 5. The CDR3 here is CASSFDRAGGYTF. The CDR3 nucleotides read TGTGCCAGCAGCTTCGACAGGGCAGGTGGCTACACCTTC.

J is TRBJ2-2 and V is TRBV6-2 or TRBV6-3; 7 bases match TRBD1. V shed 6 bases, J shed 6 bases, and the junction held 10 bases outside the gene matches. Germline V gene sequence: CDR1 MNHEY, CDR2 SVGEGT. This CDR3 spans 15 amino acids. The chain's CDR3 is CASSQTGFPPGELFF. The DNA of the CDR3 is TGTGCCAGCAGCCAGACAGGGTTTCCACCCGGGGAGCTGTTTTTT.

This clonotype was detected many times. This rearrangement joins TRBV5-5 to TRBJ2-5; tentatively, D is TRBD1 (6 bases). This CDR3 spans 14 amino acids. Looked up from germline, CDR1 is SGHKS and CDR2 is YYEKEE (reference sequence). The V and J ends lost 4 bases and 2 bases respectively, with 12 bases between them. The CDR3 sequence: CASSLPTGQETQYF. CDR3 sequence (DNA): TGTGCCAGCAGCCTCCCGACAGGTCAAGAGACCCAGTACTTC.

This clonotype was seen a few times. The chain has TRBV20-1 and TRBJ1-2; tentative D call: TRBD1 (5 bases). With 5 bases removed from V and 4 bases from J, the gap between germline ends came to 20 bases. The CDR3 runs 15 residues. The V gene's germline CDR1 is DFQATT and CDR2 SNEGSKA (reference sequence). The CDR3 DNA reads TGCAGTGCTCCCCCCGGTTCACCGGGGGGCTATGGCTACACCTTC. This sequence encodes CSAPPGSPGGYGYTF.

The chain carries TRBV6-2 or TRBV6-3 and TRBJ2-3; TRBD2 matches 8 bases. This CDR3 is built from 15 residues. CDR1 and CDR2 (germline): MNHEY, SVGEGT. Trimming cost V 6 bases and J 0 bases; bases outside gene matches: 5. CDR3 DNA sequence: TGTGCCAGCAGACGAGCGGGAGAGAGCACAGATACGCAGTATTTT. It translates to CASRRAGESTDTQYF.

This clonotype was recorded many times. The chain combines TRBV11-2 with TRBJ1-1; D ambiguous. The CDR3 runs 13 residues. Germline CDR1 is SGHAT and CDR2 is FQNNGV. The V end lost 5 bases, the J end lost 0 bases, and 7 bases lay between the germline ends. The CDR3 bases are TGTGCCAGCAGCCGGGCGTTGAACACTGAAGCTTTCTTT. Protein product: CASSRALNTEAFF.

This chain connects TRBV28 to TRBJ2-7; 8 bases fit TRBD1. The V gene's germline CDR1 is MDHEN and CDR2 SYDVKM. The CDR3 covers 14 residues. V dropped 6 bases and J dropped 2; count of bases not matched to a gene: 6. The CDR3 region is CASRTTGQAYEQYF. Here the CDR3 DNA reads TGTGCCAGCAGGACAACGGGACAGGCCTACGAGCAGTACTTC.

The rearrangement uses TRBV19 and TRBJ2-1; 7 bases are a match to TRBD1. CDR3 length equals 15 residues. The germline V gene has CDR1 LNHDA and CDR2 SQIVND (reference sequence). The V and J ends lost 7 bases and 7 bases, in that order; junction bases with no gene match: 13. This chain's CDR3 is CASTKARGRGNEQFF. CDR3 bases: TGTGCCAGTACCAAGGCTCGGGGCAGGGGGAATGAGCAGTTCTTC.

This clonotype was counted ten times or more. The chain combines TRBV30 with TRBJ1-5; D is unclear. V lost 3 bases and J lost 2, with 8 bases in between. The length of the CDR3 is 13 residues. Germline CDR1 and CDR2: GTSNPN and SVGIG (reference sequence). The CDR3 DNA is TGTGCCTGGAGATCTGATGGCAATCAGCCCCAGCATTTT. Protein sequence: CAWRSDGNQPQHF.

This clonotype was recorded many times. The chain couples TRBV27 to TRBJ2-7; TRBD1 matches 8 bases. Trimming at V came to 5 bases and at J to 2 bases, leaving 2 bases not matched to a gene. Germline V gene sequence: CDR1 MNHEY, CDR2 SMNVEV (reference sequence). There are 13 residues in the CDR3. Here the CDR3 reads CASSVDRAYEQYF. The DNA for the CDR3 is TGTGCCAGCAGTGTGGACAGGGCCTACGAGCAGTACTTC.

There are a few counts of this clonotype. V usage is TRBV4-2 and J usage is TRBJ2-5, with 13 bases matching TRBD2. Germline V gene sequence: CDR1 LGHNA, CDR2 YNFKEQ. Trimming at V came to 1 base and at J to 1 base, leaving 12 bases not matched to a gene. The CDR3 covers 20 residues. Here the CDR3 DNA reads TGTGCCAGCAGCCAAGTAAAGTACAGGGGACTAGCGGGGTCCCAAGAGACCCAGTACTTC. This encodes CASSQVKYRGLAGSQETQYF.

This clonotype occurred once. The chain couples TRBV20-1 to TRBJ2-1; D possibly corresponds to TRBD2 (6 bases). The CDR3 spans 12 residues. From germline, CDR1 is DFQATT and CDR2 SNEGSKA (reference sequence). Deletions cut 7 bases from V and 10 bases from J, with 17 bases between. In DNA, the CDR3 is TGCAGTGAAACCCCGACGGGGAGGGAGCAGTTCTTC. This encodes CSETPTGREQFF.

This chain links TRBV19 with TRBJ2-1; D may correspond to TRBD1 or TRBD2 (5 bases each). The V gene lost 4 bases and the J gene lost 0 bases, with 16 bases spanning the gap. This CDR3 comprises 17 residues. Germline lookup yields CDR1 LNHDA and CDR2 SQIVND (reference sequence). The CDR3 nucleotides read TGTGCCAGTAGTAGGAGACAGAGGACTCGCTCCTACAATGAGCAGTTCTTC. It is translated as CASSRRQRTRSYNEQFF.